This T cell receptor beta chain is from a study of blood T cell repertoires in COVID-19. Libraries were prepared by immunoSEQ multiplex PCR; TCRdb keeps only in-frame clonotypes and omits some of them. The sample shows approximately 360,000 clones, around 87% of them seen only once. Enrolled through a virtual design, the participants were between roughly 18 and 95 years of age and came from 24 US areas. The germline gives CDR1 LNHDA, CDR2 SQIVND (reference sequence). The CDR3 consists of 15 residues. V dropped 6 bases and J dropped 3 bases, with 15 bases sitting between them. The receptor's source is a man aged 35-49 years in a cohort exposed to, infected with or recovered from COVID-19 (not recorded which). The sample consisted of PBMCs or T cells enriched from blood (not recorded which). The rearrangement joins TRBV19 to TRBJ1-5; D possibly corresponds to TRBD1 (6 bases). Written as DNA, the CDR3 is TGTGCCAGTAGGTGGACAGCCATTCACAATCAGCCCCAGCATTTT. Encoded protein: CASRWTAIHNQPQHF.